Each of the 23 T cell receptor beta chains below was sequenced from the same sample in a study of somatic mutations in T cells in chronic GVHD. Generated by immunoSEQ multiplex PCR, the TCRdb table keeps only in-frame clones and is missing some. The data contain roughly 15,000 clones, about 80% of them singletons. The sequenced material came from Vbeta20-negative CD4+ T cells from blood. Receptors originate from a male patient aged 45 to 59 with chronic graft-versus-host disease. The graft donor may account for some of the T cells.

The V and J genes are TRBV7-9 and TRBJ2-7; possible D gene TRBD1, 6 bases. CDR3 length: 14 residues. Trimming stripped 5 bases from V and 3 bases from J, with 14 bases between. Germline CDR1 is SEHNR and CDR2 is FQNEAQ (reference sequence). The CDR3 DNA follows: TGTGCCAGCAGCCCCAGGGGACCGAGCTACGAGCAGTACTTC. Encoded protein: CASSPRGPSYEQYF.

This chain uses TRBV28 with TRBJ1-1; D unresolved. The CDR3 spans 13 residues. The germline gives CDR1 MDHEN, CDR2 SYDVKM. The germline V and J ends were trimmed by 11 bases and 3 bases, with 16 bases remaining between them. Here the CDR3 reads CASKQVQDTEAFF. The CDR3 bases are TGTGCCTCAAAGCAGGTTCAGGACACTGAAGCTTTCTTT.

The rearrangement joins TRBV7-3 to TRBJ2-1; 10 nucleotides agree with TRBD2. Germline V gene sequence: CDR1 SGHTA, CDR2 FQGTGA. V gave up 3 bases and J gave up 8 bases; unmatched junction bases: 10. CDR3 size: 16 residues. Here the CDR3 DNA reads TGTGCCAGCAGCTTTTTGCCTAGCGGGAGTATCGATGAGCAGTTCTTC. It specifies CASSFLPSGSIDEQFF.

The V and J genes are TRBV7-2 and TRBJ2-2; 7 bases fit TRBD1. V lost 5 bases, J lost 8 bases, and 8 bases stayed unmatched. This CDR3 is built from 14 residues. Looked up from germline, CDR1 is SGHTA and CDR2 is FQGNSA. CDR3 nucleotides: TGTGCCAGCAGCCAACAGGGGACCGCGGGGGAGCTGTTTTTT. Amino acids: CASSQQGTAGELFF. Filled out from reference TRBV7-2 and TRBJ2-2, the complete variable domain reads GAGVSQSPSNKVTEKGKDVELRCDPISGHTALYWYRQSLGQGLEFLIYFQGNSAPDKSGLPSDRFSAERTGGSVSTLTIQRTQQEDSAVYLCASSQQGTAGELFFGEGSRLTVL.

The table lists this clone with a few counts. The V and J genes are TRBV5-6 and TRBJ2-5; 8 bases are a match to TRBD1. V trimming: 0 bases; J trimming: 1 base; junction bases outside the gene matches: 8. The V gene's germline CDR1 is SGHDT and CDR2 YYEEEE. This CDR3 spans 17 amino acids. DNA of the CDR3: TGTGCCAGCAGCTTGGCGGCGTCAGGGGGCGGCCAAGAGACCCAGTACTTC. This sequence encodes CASSLAASGGGQETQYF. Full variable domain (remainder filled in from reference TRBV5-6 and TRBJ2-5): DAGVTQSPTHLIKTRGQQVTLRCSPKSGHDTVSWYQQALGQGPQFIFQYYEEEERQRGNFPDRFSGHQFPNYSSELNVNALLLGDSALYLCASSLAASGGGQETQYFGPGTRLLVL.

V gene TRBV7-9 combines with J gene TRBJ2-1, with unresolved D. This CDR3 has 13 residues. V was pared by 1 base and J by 6 bases, with 7 bases between. CDR1 and CDR2 (germline): SEHNR, FQNEAQ (reference sequence). The CDR3 sequence is CASSLGSGNEQFF. The CDR3 region has the DNA TGTGCCAGCAGCTTAGGGTCGGGCAATGAGCAGTTCTTC.

The chain joins TRBV11-2 to TRBJ1-1; 9 bases line up with TRBD1. With V trimmed by 4 bases and J by 5 bases, 5 bases remained unmatched. Per the germline V gene, CDR1 is SGHAT and CDR2 is FQNNGV. CDR3 length equals 14 residues. The CDR3 DNA reads as TGTGCCAGCAGCTCCAGGACAGGGGAGACTGAAGCTTTCTTT. This translates into CASSSRTGETEAFF.

This chain uses TRBV29-1 with TRBJ1-1; no firm D call. This CDR3 is built from 10 residues. V lost 4 bases, J lost 8 bases, and 8 bases lay in between. The germline V gene has CDR1 SQVTM and CDR2 ANQGSEA. The CDR3 region is CSVVLHEAFF. The CDR3 DNA reads as TGCAGCGTTGTGTTACACGAAGCTTTCTTT.

The chain combines TRBV27 with TRBJ2-1; 13 bases agree with TRBD2. J gave up 4 bases and V 2 bases, and 5 bases lay outside the gene matches. The germline V gene has CDR1 MNHEY and CDR2 SMNVEV (reference sequence). CDR3 size: 17 residues. CDR3 coding DNA: TGTGCCAGCAGTTTAGGCGAGACTAGCGGGAGGTACAATGAGCAGTTCTTC. Its protein is CASSLGETSGRYNEQFF.

Sample share makes this clone medium-sized. V gene TRBV28 combines with J gene TRBJ2-4; weak D call: TRBD2 (7 bases). V shed 6 bases and J shed 7 bases, with 19 bases lying between them. Germline V gene sequence: CDR1 MDHEN, CDR2 SYDVKM. CDR3 size: 15 residues. The DNA for the CDR3 is TGTGCCAGCAGCATAGGGGGAGGGGAGGGGAACATTCAGTACTTC. It translates to CASSIGGGEGNIQYF.

This clone has just a few counts. V usage is TRBV25-1 and J usage is TRBJ2-1, with D maybe TRBD2 (5 bases). The CDR3 has 13 amino acids. Between the trimmed V and J ends, which lost 4 bases and 9 bases, there was a span of 13 bases. Germline V CDR1 and CDR2: MGHDK, SYGVNS. The CDR3 DNA reads TGTGCCAGCAGTGGGCAGAGGGCAGGTGAGCAGTTCTTC. Translated: CASSGQRAGEQFF.

This clone turned up a few times. V is TRBV5-6 and J is TRBJ2-3; TRBD2 might be the D (7 bases). V was shortened by 0 bases and J by 4 bases, with 12 bases between the two germline ends. From germline, CDR1 is SGHDT and CDR2 YYEEEE. The CDR3 has 15 amino acids. CDR3 residues: CASSLEGGGADTQYF. The CDR3 bases are TGTGCCAGCAGCTTGGAGGGGGGGGGCGCAGATACGCAGTATTTT.

The rearrangement uses TRBV10-3 and TRBJ1-1, with D maybe TRBD1 (6 bases). CDR1 is ENHRY and CDR2 is SYGVKD in the germline V gene. V dropped 4 bases and J dropped 1 base, with 10 bases sitting between them. The CDR3 is made up of 14 amino acids. This CDR3 is CAISGQGTNTEAFF. CDR3 nucleotide sequence: TGTGCCATCAGTGGGCAGGGGACGAACACTGAAGCTTTCTTT.

This chain connects TRBV7-3 to TRBJ2-5; possible D gene TRBD2, 5 bases. V was cut by 1 base and J by 3 bases, with 9 bases left in between. From germline, CDR1 is SGHTA and CDR2 FQGTGA. The CDR3 is 14 amino acids. The CDR3 spells CASSLSPGEETQYF. DNA of the CDR3: TGTGCCAGCAGCTTAAGTCCCGGGGAAGAGACCCAGTACTTC.

The chain carries TRBV7-3 and TRBJ2-3, with 8 bases aligning to TRBD2. Trimming cost V 3 bases and J 4 bases; bases outside gene matches: 6. The CDR3 spans 15 residues. Germline CDR1 SGHTA, CDR2 FQGTGA. As DNA, the CDR3 is TGTGCCAGCAGCTTGGCGCGGGGGGCGGCAGATACGCAGTATTTT. It encodes CASSLARGAADTQYF.

The chain is built from TRBV10-2 and TRBJ2-1; 11 bases are a match to TRBD2. The CDR3 extends over 18 amino acids. V was clipped by 4 bases and J by 10 bases; unmatched bases: 18. CDR1 and CDR2 from the germline V gene are WSHSY and SAAADI. The CDR3 DNA reads as TGCGCCAGCAGTGGAGGACTAGCGGGTACTCTCCAACCCGTGGAGCAGTTCTTC. It is translated as CASSGGLAGTLQPVEQFF.

The gene calls are TRBV10-3 and TRBJ1-5, with 7 bases that match TRBD1. The junction had 10 bases not matched to a gene; V was cut back by 4 bases and J by 7 bases. CDR1 and CDR2 from the germline V gene are ENHRY and SYGVKD. The length of the CDR3 is 15 residues. The chain's CDR3 is CAISGGAGGGQPQHF. The CDR3 region has the DNA TGTGCCATCAGTGGTGGGGCAGGAGGGGGCCAGCCCCAGCATTTT.

The rearrangement uses TRBV28 and TRBJ1-5, with TRBD1 matching over 8 bases. CDR3 length equals 14 residues. The V gene's germline CDR1 is MDHEN and CDR2 SYDVKM. J gave up 3 bases and V 6 bases, and 4 bases lay outside the gene matches. CDR3 coding DNA: TGTGCCAGCAGATTGACAGGGGACAATCAGCCCCAGCATTTT. It specifies CASRLTGDNQPQHF.

The V and J genes are TRBV19 and TRBJ2-7, with D maybe TRBD1 (6 bases). CDR1 is LNHDA and CDR2 is SQIVND in the germline V gene (reference sequence). CDR3 length equals 13 residues. Trimming removed 5 bases at V and 5 bases at J, with 13 bases between. The DNA of the CDR3 is TGTGCCAGTAGTCCCCGTCGGACAGACGAGCAGTACTTC. Its translation is CASSPRRTDEQYF.

The rearrangement joins TRBV2 to TRBJ2-3, with TRBD2 identical over 10 bases. The germline V gene encodes CDR1 SNHLY and CDR2 FYNNEI. The junction had 5 bases not matched to a gene; V was cut back by 4 bases and J by 4 bases. This CDR3 is built from 15 residues. CDR3 bases: TGTGCCAGCAGTGGGAGGAGCGGGGGGGCAGATACGCAGTATTTT. Protein product: CASSGRSGGADTQYF.

The rearrangement joins TRBV6-5 to TRBJ2-7; tentative D call: TRBD2 (5 bases). Germline-derived CDR1 and CDR2 are MNHEY and SVGAGI. The CDR3 covers 15 residues. V was trimmed by 6 bases and J by 0 bases, leaving 15 bases between them. The CDR3 sequence: CASRTPADLSYEQYF. The CDR3 nucleotides are TGTGCCAGCAGGACCCCAGCGGACCTCTCCTACGAGCAGTACTTC.

This clone turned up a few times. V gene TRBV28 combines with J gene TRBJ2-7; D is possibly TRBD2 (5 bases). From germline, CDR1 is MDHEN and CDR2 SYDVKM. This CDR3 has 12 residues. Trimming took 4 bases from V and 12 from J, leaving 16 bases between them. CDR3 in amino acids: CASSSTILAGYF. In DNA, the CDR3 is TGTGCCAGCAGTTCGACTATCCTAGCTGGGTACTTC.

This clone was picked up a small number of times. The chain combines TRBV29-1 with TRBJ1-2; TRBD1 agrees at 7 bases. The CDR3 loop spans 14 amino acids. Germline lookup yields CDR1 SQVTM and CDR2 ANQGSEA. The V and J ends lost 5 bases and 2 bases, in that order; junction bases with no gene match: 8. The CDR3, as DNA: TGCAGCGTTAACCCCGGGACAGCCAACTATGGCTACACCTTC. Protein product: CSVNPGTANYGYTF. Filled out from reference TRBV29-1 and TRBJ1-2, the complete variable domain reads SAVISQKPSRDICQRGTSLTIQCQVDSQVTMMFWYRQQPGQSLTLIATANQGSEATYESGFVIDKFPISRPNLTFSTLTVSNMSPEDSSIYLCSVNPGTANYGYTFGSGTRLTVV.